These T cell receptor beta chains were read from a single sample in a study of shared clonotypes between healthy human individuals. Repertoires were generated with immunoSEQ multiplex PCR, while TCRdb's copy carries only in-frame clones and drops some. This repertoire shows around 2,000,000 clones, 93% found once; its top ten account for 1.5% to 2%. The source material was naive CD8+ T cells from PBMCs. The receptors derive from a man aged 18 to 35 in good health. Some clones in this sample may be carry-over from other donors' samples. Both conserved end residues are part of each CDR3. Each record gives: D gene, V gene, J gene, CDR3 length, clone size, CDR3 DNA, CDR3 protein. D genes are given only for firm matches. Expanded clones get a size class; other rows say once, few or many, or leave the size out.

.	TRBV6-1	TRBJ2-7	13	.	TGTGCCAGCAGGCAGGGCCGCCGCGACGAGCAGTACTTC	CASRQGRRDEQYF
.	TRBV11-1	TRBJ2-1	13	.	TGTGCCAGCAGCTTAATACAGGTCAATGAGCAGTTCTTC	CASSLIQVNEQFF
.	TRBV27	TRBJ2-7	14	.	TGTGCCAGCAGTTCCCCATTAGGACGCTACGAGCAGTACTTC	CASSSPLGRYEQYF
TRBD1	TRBV7-8	TRBJ2-5	17	.	TGTGCCAGCAGCTCCCAGGACAGGTTGGGTTCGGAAGAGACCCAGTACTTC	CASSSQDRLGSEETQYF
.	TRBV27	TRBJ1-5	15	once	TGTGCCAGCAGTTTATTCACCGATGAATTCCAGCCCCAGCATTTT	CASSLFTDEFQPQHF
TRBD2	TRBV19	TRBJ2-7	15	few	TGTGCCAGTAGTGCCAGGACTAGCGGGAGCGACGAGCAGTACTTC	CASSARTSGSDEQYF
.	TRBV2	TRBJ2-4	13	.	TGTGCCAGCAGTCGAGGGGCCAAAAACATTCAGTACTTC	CASSRGAKNIQYF
.	TRBV5-6	TRBJ2-7	12	.	TGTGCCAGCAGCTTGTGGCCCTACGAGCAGTACTTC	CASSLWPYEQYF
TRBD2	TRBV6-1	TRBJ2-3	16	.	TGTGCCAGCAGTGAAGACGGTCTAGCGGGAAAAGATACGCAGTATTTT	CASSEDGLAGKDTQYF
.	TRBV7-8	TRBJ2-7	16	.	TGTGCCAGCAGCCAGACGGTTTTACAAGCCTCCTACGAGCAGTACTTC	CASSQTVLQASYEQYF
.	TRBV27	TRBJ2-7	16	.	TGTGCCAGCACCCAAATAAGCCGGGACACTCTCCAGGAGCAGTACTTC	CASTQISRDTLQEQYF
.	TRBV6-1	TRBJ1-2	13	.	TGTGCCAGCAGTGTGGCAGGGAGGGATGGCTACACCTTC	CASSVAGRDGYTF
.	TRBV28	TRBJ2-2	14	.	TGTGCCAGCAGTTCCCCCGCGGCCCCCGGGGAGCTGTTTTTT	CASSSPAAPGELFF
TRBD2	TRBV11-1	TRBJ2-7	17	.	TGTGCCAGCAGCCAGACTAGCGGGAGGGCCGTCAGATACGAGCAGTACTTC	CASSQTSGRAVRYEQYF
.	TRBV28	TRBJ1-1	16	.	TGTGCCAGCAGCTACAGGGTGGCTTTATCACGCACTGAAGCTTTCTTT	CASSYRVALSRTEAFF
TRBD2	TRBV9	TRBJ2-7	15	few	TGTGCCAGCAGCGTTTTAGCGGGAGCACTCTACGAGCAGTACTTC	CASSVLAGALYEQYF
.	TRBV6-5	TRBJ1-5	15	.	TGTGCCAGCAGTTCCCGCCGATCAGGGAGTCAGCCCCAGCATTTT	CASSSRRSGSQPQHF
TRBD1	TRBV27	TRBJ2-7	16	.	TGTGCCAGCAGCCCTTACCCGACAGGGTTCGCCTACGAGCAGTACTTC	CASSPYPTGFAYEQYF